Listed below are T cell receptor beta chains from one sample, sequenced in a study of blood T cells in healthy people across ages. TCRdb analysed the 5' RACE reads with MiXCR anew, one entry per CDR3 protein. The table has around 1,700,000 distinct CDR3 sequences, under 30% seen once. Sequencing input: blood. These receptors were taken from a woman aged 30 to 39 in good health. Both conserved end residues are part of each CDR3. Each record gives: CDR3 protein, CDR3 DNA, clone size, V gene, J gene, D gene. A D gene is named only where the DNA matches it firmly. Some rows have no size entry. The others give once, few or many, or a class for an expanded clone.

CAVSEETQYF	TGTGCCGTTTCGGAAGAGACCCAGTACTTC	.	TRBV7-8	TRBJ2-5	.
CASSQDRGWGDEQFF	TGTGCCAGCAGCCAAGACAGGGGGTGGGGAGATGAGCAGTTCTTC	many	TRBV12-3/TRBV12-4	TRBJ2-1	TRBD1
CASSHALVSYNEQFF	TGTGCCAGCAGCCATGCGCTCGTCTCCTACAATGAGCAGTTCTTC	few	TRBV3-1	TRBJ2-1	.
CASSSSTGNGKLFF	TGTGCCAGCAGCTCCTCGACAGGGAATGGAAAACTGTTTTTT	.	TRBV7-9	TRBJ1-4	TRBD1
CASSPEQGNQPQHF	TGTGCCAGCAGCCCAGAACAGGGGAATCAGCCCCAGCATTTT	few	TRBV7-9	TRBJ1-5	TRBD1
CASSVSGANIQYF	TGTGCCAGCAGTGTCTCGGGGGCGAACATTCAGTACTTC	many	TRBV25-1	TRBJ2-4	.
CASSLPGGSSTDTQYF	TGTGCCAGCAGCCTACCGGGGGGTTCTAGCACAGATACGCAGTATTTT	few	TRBV28	TRBJ2-3	TRBD2
CASSLARTSGGSETQYF	TGTGCCAGCAGCTTGGCGAGGACTAGCGGGGGGTCAGAGACCCAGTACTTC	few	TRBV7-7	TRBJ2-5	TRBD2
CASSSRNYKQYF	TGTGCCAGCAGTTCCAGGAACTACAAGCAGTACTTC	.	TRBV6-2/TRBV6-3	TRBJ2-5	.
CASSAAQGGRNEQYF	TGCGCCAGCAGTGCCGCCCAAGGGGGTCGGAACGAGCAGTACTTC	many	TRBV10-2	TRBJ2-7	.
CASSLSTALRNQPQHF	TGTGCCAGTAGTTTATCGACAGCCTTGCGCAATCAGCCCCAGCATTTT	.	TRBV19	TRBJ1-5	.
CASSARSVLAEGYTF	TGTGCCAGCAGCGCACGATCAGTTTTGGCTGAGGGCTACACCTTC	.	TRBV9	TRBJ1-2	.
CTISDWGGTSYEQYF	TGTACCATCAGTGATTGGGGAGGTACCTCCTACGAGCAGTACTTC	.	TRBV10-3	TRBJ2-7	.
CASSRTGGTNYGYTF	TGTGCCAGTAGTCGAACGGGGGGTACTAACTATGGCTACACCTTC	.	TRBV19	TRBJ1-2	.
CASSFYRSRSTDTQYF	TGTGCCAGCAGTTTTTACCGGTCCCGGAGCACAGATACGCAGTATTTT	many	TRBV28	TRBJ2-3	.
CASSPSSGAWDEQYF	TGTGCCAGCAGCCCGTCTAGCGGGGCCTGGGACGAGCAGTACTTC	few	TRBV7-2	TRBJ2-7	TRBD2
CSVGGWAEETQYF	TGCAGCGTCGGGGGGTGGGCTGAAGAGACCCAGTACTTC	few	TRBV29-1	TRBJ2-5	TRBD2
CASSLELGYNEQFF	TGTGCCAGCAGCTTAGAGCTGGGTTACAATGAGCAGTTCTTC	.	TRBV7-7	TRBJ2-1	.
CASSQHGPEETQYF	TGTGCCAGCAGCCAACATGGGCCCGAGGAGACCCAGTACTTC	.	TRBV3-1	TRBJ2-5	.
CVSSPRTSGLGEQYF	TGTGTCAGCAGCCCCCGGACTAGCGGGCTGGGTGAGCAGTACTTC	.	TRBV7-2	TRBJ2-5	TRBD2
CASNPGHATDTQYF	TGTGCCAGCAACCCCGGACACGCCACAGATACGCAGTATTTT	few	TRBV5-5	TRBJ2-3	.
CSARPLRKPYNEQFF	TGCAGTGCTAGACCGCTAAGGAAACCCTACAATGAGCAGTTCTTC	.	TRBV20-1	TRBJ2-1	.
CASSYEGGPYTGEPFF	TGTGCCAGCAGTTACGAAGGGGGGCCTTACACCGGGGAGCCGTTTTTT	.	TRBV6-5	TRBJ2-2	.
CASSVYGTSGRETQYF	TGTGCCAGCAGCGTGTACGGGACTAGCGGGAGGGAGACCCAGTACTTC	few	TRBV9	TRBJ2-5	TRBD2
CASSWRSLDTEAFF	TGTGCCAGCAGCTGGCGGTCACTAGACACTGAAGCTTTCTTT	few	TRBV7-6	TRBJ1-1	.
CASSLRASGRADTQYF	TGTGCCAGCAGCTTACGGGCTAGCGGGCGCGCAGATACGCAGTATTTT	few	TRBV7-6	TRBJ2-3	TRBD2
CASSQDRSGTMKKLFF	TGCGCCAGCAGCCAAGACAGGTCGGGGACAATGAAAAAACTGTTTTTT	.	TRBV4-3	TRBJ1-4	.
CSARDPSGSSDTQYF	TGCAGTGCTAGAGATCCTAGCGGGAGCTCAGATACGCAGTATTTT	.	TRBV20-1	TRBJ2-3	TRBD2
CASSLRAGAVNEQFF	TGTGCCAGCAGCCTCCGAGCGGGAGCGGTCAATGAGCAGTTCTTC	.	TRBV11-2	TRBJ2-1	TRBD2
CASTPPGSAQETQYF	TGTGCCAGCACCCCCCCTGGAAGCGCGCAAGAGACCCAGTACTTC	few	TRBV11-2	TRBJ2-5	.
CASSIPSGGQITEAFF	TGTGCCAGCAGCATACCCTCAGGGGGCCAAATCACTGAAGCTTTCTTT	few	TRBV7-6	TRBJ1-1	TRBD1
CASSASGVSSYEQYF	TGTGCCAGCAGCGCTAGCGGGGTATCCTCCTACGAGCAGTACTTC	.	TRBV9	TRBJ2-7	TRBD2
CSARVPDNSPLHF	TGCAGTGCTAGGGTTCCCGATAATTCACCCCTCCACTTT	.	TRBV20-1	TRBJ1-6	.
CASSLRGAYEKLFF	TGTGCCAGTAGTCTGCGCGGAGCTTATGAAAAACTGTTTTTT	.	TRBV27	TRBJ1-4	.
CASSFWQQTYEQYF	TGTGCCAGCAGCTTCTGGCAGCAAACCTACGAGCAGTACTTC	.	TRBV7-2	TRBJ2-7	.
CASSLGGWQPQHF	TGTGCCAGCAGTTTAGGGGGATGGCAGCCCCAGCATTTT	.	TRBV28	TRBJ1-5	.
CAGSSTGTDSYEQYF	TGTGCCGGCAGCTCTACCGGGACAGACTCCTACGAGCAGTACTTC	.	TRBV7-9	TRBJ2-7	TRBD1
CASSLEGSQGSTGELFF	TGCGCCAGCAGCTTGGAGGGCTCCCAAGGGAGCACCGGGGAGCTGTTTTTT	few	TRBV5-1	TRBJ2-2	.
CAWQTGAQRETQYF	TGTGCCTGGCAGACAGGGGCTCAGAGGGAGACCCAGTACTTC	.	TRBV30	TRBJ2-5	TRBD1
CASSSQVQVQETQYF	TGTGCCAGCAGCTCTCAGGTGCAAGTTCAAGAGACCCAGTACTTC	many	TRBV5-5	TRBJ2-5	.
CASSFSHNEQFF	TGTGCCAGCAGTTTTTCCCACAATGAGCAGTTCTTC	many	TRBV28	TRBJ2-1	.
CASSFGQREGVDTQYF	TGTGCCAGCAGCTTTGGCCAGCGGGAGGGTGTTGATACGCAGTATTTT	.	TRBV7-2	TRBJ2-3	TRBD2
CATSGRTATPRVEQFF	TGTGCCACCAGCGGCCGGACAGCAACCCCTCGGGTGGAGCAGTTCTTC	.	TRBV15	TRBJ2-1	.
CASSPPGGYADTQYF	TGTGCCAGCAGCCCCCCCGGAGGTTACGCAGATACGCAGTATTTT	.	TRBV7-8	TRBJ2-3	.
CASSFVAGMVNEQFF	TGTGCCAGCAGTTTCGTAGCGGGAATGGTGAATGAGCAGTTCTTC	.	TRBV12-3/TRBV12-4	TRBJ2-1	TRBD2
CASSQSSGRDIQYF	TGCGCCAGCAGCCAGTCTAGCGGGAGAGACATTCAGTACTTC	many	TRBV4-3	TRBJ2-4	TRBD2
CSAALGHNNEQFF	TGCAGTGCCGCGTTAGGGCACAACAATGAGCAGTTCTTC	many	TRBV20-1	TRBJ2-1	.
CASSEEVQSYNEQFF	TGTGCCAGCAGTGAAGAGGTCCAGTCCTACAATGAGCAGTTCTTC	few	TRBV6-1	TRBJ2-1	.
CASSKHDSDGYTF	TGTGCCAGCAGTAAACACGACAGTGATGGCTACACCTTC	.	TRBV12-3/TRBV12-4	TRBJ1-2	.
CASGPSPLLQFF	TGTGCTAGTGGTCCGAGTCCCCTGTTGCAGTTCTTC	many	TRBV12-5	TRBJ2-1	.